Listed here are 11 T cell receptor beta chains from one sample, sequenced in a study of cytomegalovirus exposure and HLA in healthy donors. The PCR ran on 60 Vbeta and 13 Jbeta primers. This table comes from immunoSEQ multiplex PCR, and its TCRdb copy is limited to in-frame clones, with some not included. The sample contains about 140,000 clones, 70% of which appear only once. Sample: PBMCs. These receptors were collected from a woman in her twenties or thirties in good health and CMV-seronegative.

With respect to this clone: Sequence at one end of the junction differs from germline and may be a read error. V is TRBV7-9 and J is TRBJ2-2, with 9 bases lining up with TRBD1. CDR3 length: 17 amino acids. Germline V lookup: CDR1 SEHNR, CDR2 FQNEAQ (reference sequence). The CDR3 is CSSSPSPGQGYTGELFF. DNA for the CDR3: TGTTCCAGCAGCCCCTCCCCGGGACAGGGCTACACCGGGGAGCTGTTTTTT.

This clone was seen a handful of times. J is TRBJ1-2 and V is TRBV7-9, with D possibly matching TRBD1 (6 bases). This CDR3 comprises 16 residues. Looked up from germline, CDR1 is SEHNR and CDR2 is FQNEAQ (reference sequence). Trimming took off 1 base at V and 6 bases at J, with 18 bases between the two ends. DNA for the CDR3: TGTGCCAGCAGCTTAGTAGTGCAGGGGCGAGCCAATGGCTACACCTTC. Protein sequence: CASSLVVQGRANGYTF.

This rearrangement joins TRBV28 to TRBJ2-7, with 9 bases matching TRBD1. CDR1 and CDR2 from the germline V gene are MDHEN and SYDVKM. CDR3 length: 16 residues. V shed 0 bases, J shed 6 bases, and the junction held 9 bases outside the gene matches. CDR3 sequence: CASSLWPGTGHSEQYF. The CDR3 nucleotides are TGTGCCAGCAGTTTATGGCCGGGGACAGGGCACAGCGAGCAGTACTTC.

Only a few counts were recorded for this clone. The chain carries TRBV6-5 and TRBJ1-1; 7 nucleotides agree with TRBD1. The length of the CDR3 is 13 residues. Germline V gene lookup returns CDR1 MNHEY and CDR2 SVGAGI. The V segment lost 8 bases and the J segment 7 bases; nucleotides outside the gene matches: 10. CDR3 nucleotide sequence: TGTGCCAGCTCCCGGGACAGAACTATTGAAGCTTTCTTT. It specifies CASSRDRTIEAFF.

The J gene is TRBJ2-3, the V gene TRBV5-4; the D gene is possibly TRBD2 (7 bases). Looked up from germline, CDR1 is SGHNT and CDR2 is YYREEE (reference sequence). The V and J ends lost 5 bases and 2 bases respectively, with 21 bases between them. The length of the CDR3 is 17 residues. This CDR3 is CASSYGGPLRNTDTQYF. The CDR3 region has the DNA TGTGCCAGCAGTTACGGGGGGCCCCTTCGGAACACAGATACGCAGTATTTT.

This chain connects TRBV10-3 to TRBJ2-2; D uncertain. V lost 2 bases, J lost 1 base, and 8 bases lay in between. CDR3 size: 15 residues. The germline V gene encodes CDR1 ENHRY and CDR2 SYGVKD. The CDR3: CAISEAGLNTGELFF. CDR3 sequence (DNA): TGTGCCATCAGTGAGGCAGGTCTGAACACCGGGGAGCTGTTTTTT.

This clone was observed a single time. V usage is TRBV30 and J usage is TRBJ1-2; a weak D match, TRBD1 (5 bases). Deletions cut 8 bases from V and 0 bases from J, with 13 bases between. The CDR3 loop spans 13 amino acids. Germline V gene sequence: CDR1 GTSNPN, CDR2 SVGIG (reference sequence). The CDR3 loop is CALSGLPNYGYTF. The CDR3 DNA follows: TGTGCCCTGTCGGGACTTCCTAACTATGGCTACACCTTC. The variable domain in full, with the rest retrieved from reference TRBV30 and TRBJ1-2, is SQTIHQWPATLVQPVGSPLSLECTVEGTSNPNLYWYRQAAGRGLQLLFYSVGIGQISSEVPQNLSASRPQDRQFILSSKKLLLSDSGFYLCALSGLPNYGYTFGSGTRLTVV.

The genes are TRBV18 and TRBJ1-2; D uncertain. Germline CDR1 is KGHSH and CDR2 is LQKENI. V was pared by 2 bases and J by 6 bases, with 7 bases between. The CDR3 extends over 12 amino acids. The CDR3 reads CASSPTRDGYTF. In nucleotides, the CDR3 is TGTGCCAGCTCACCAACACGGGATGGCTACACCTTC.

J is TRBJ2-1 and V is TRBV7-2; the D gene is possibly TRBD2 (5 bases). CDR3 size: 15 residues. The V end lost 0 bases, the J end lost 5 bases, and 11 bases lay between the germline ends. CDR1 and CDR2 (germline): SGHTA, FQGNSA. CDR3 sequence: CASSLALRVNNEQFF. The CDR3 bases are TGTGCCAGCAGCTTAGCTTTGAGGGTCAACAATGAGCAGTTCTTC.

The rearrangement links TRBV5-4 to TRBJ1-1; D unresolved. Germline V gives CDR1 SGHNT, CDR2 YYREEE (reference sequence). The CDR3 totals 11 residues. The V end lost 1 base, the J end lost 7 bases, and 5 bases lay between the germline ends. The CDR3 sequence: CASSLSGEAFF. CDR3 bases: TGTGCCAGCAGCTTGTCCGGTGAAGCTTTCTTT.

A single count supports this clone. The chain employs TRBV7-3 and TRBJ2-1, with TRBD1 matching over 10 bases. Germline V gene sequence: CDR1 SGHTA, CDR2 FQGTGA. V was clipped by 2 bases and J by 8 bases; unmatched bases: 6. The CDR3 runs to 15 residues. The CDR3 DNA follows: TGTGCCAGCAGCTTATGGGGACAGGGGAGGGATGAGCAGTTCTTC. Translated: CASSLWGQGRDEQFF.